This T cell receptor beta chain was captured by sequencing in a study of T-cell memory formation after mild COVID-19. At the level of the study: For the most part, TCR clusters were specific to one donor.

The 5'RACE method, run with constant-segment primers, produced TCR alpha and TCR beta cDNA libraries (carrying sample barcodes and UMIs). TCRdb itself ran the 5' RACE reads through MiXCR, one entry per CDR3 protein. Altogether hundreds of thousands of distinct CDR3 sequences are present, roughly 21% being singletons, with the ten largest covering approximately 12%. Study outcomes and limitations: CD8+ contracting clones occupied EMRA, while CD4+ ones occupied mainly CM and EM.

This clonotype appeared a few times. The antigen remains unidentified. Germline assignment: CDR1 SGHAT and CDR2 FQDESV (reference sequence). V lost 6 bases, J lost 4 bases, and 9 bases stayed unmatched. The CDR3 has 14 residues. The source is an adult woman who had mild COVID-19 (a few samples of this study predate the infection). Cell type and time point are not known. Sequencing was done on a sample of PBMCs or a T cell subset sorted from them (not recorded which). The V gene is TRBV11-1, the J gene TRBJ2-7, with 7 bases matching TRBD1. The CDR3 DNA reads as TGTGCCAGCAGAGCTCAGGGGGATACATACGAGCAGTACTTC. Translating it yields CASRAQGDTYEQYF. Supplemented by reference TRBV11-1 and TRBJ2-7, the full variable domain reads EAEVAQSPRYKITEKSQAVAFWCDPISGHATLYWYRQILGQGPELLVQFQDESVVDDSQLPKDRFSAERLKGVDSTLKIQPAELGDSAMYLCASRAQGDTYEQYFGPGTRLTVT.